The sequence of this TCR beta chain was determined in a study of CD8+ T cells in alopecia areata. Overall study context: Approximately 6-10-week-old female C3H/HeJ mice were grafted with skin from spontaneously alopecic approximately 6-13-month-old C3H/HeJ graft donors.

The germline CDR1 and CDR2 sequences are SGHDT and FRDEAV. The CDR3 loop spans 14 amino acids. Study results and limitations: Resident alphabeta T-cell populations of normal skin are likewise subject to sequencing in scalp samples. Compared with normal scalp, lesional scalp had higher clonality and more expanded CD8+ clones. Shared TCR sequences were less clear between patients than in mice, possibly partly from HLA diversity.

The authors extracted RNA and reverse transcribed it into cDNA as the sequencing template. TCRdb keeps only in-frame clones here, not all; method: immunoSEQ multiplex PCR. The sample shows roughly 1,400 clones, no singletons; the ten largest hold about two fifths. This clone was picked up many times. Its cognate antigen is unknown. Mouse gene names and germline throughout. The missing CDR3 end, 4 residues past where the read stops, is filled in from the germline J gene. This clonotype was obtained from a C3H/HeJ mouse with alopecia areata. The strain bears MHC haplotype H2-k. J is TRBJ1-2 and V is TRBV14; 9 nucleotides line up with TRBD1. Source material: lesional skin. CDR3 DNA, as far as it was read: TGTGCCAGCAGTTTCGCTTGGACAGGGGTC. Its translation is CASSFAWTGV. The full CDR3 protein reads CASSFAWTGVDYTF. Based on the CDR3 plus reference TRBV14 and TRBJ1-2, the full variable domain is EAGVTQSPRYAVLQEGQAVSFWCDPISGHDTLYWYQQPRDQGPQLLVYFRDEAVIDNSQLPSDRFSAVRPKGTNSTLKIQSAKQGDTATYLCASSFAWTGVDYTFGSGTRLLVI.